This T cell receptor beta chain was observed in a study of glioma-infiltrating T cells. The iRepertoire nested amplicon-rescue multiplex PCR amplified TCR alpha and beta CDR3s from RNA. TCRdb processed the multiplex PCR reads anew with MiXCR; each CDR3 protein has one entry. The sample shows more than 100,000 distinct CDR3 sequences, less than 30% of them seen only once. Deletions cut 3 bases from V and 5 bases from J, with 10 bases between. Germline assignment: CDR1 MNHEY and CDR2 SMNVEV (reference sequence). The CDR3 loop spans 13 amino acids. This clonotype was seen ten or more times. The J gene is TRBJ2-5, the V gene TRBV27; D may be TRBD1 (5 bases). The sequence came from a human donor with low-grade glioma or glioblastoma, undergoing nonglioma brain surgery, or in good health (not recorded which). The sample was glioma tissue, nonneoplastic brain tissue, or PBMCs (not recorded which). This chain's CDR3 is CASSFRQTETQYF. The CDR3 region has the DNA TGTGCCAGCAGTTTTCGACAGACGGAGACCCAGTACTTC.